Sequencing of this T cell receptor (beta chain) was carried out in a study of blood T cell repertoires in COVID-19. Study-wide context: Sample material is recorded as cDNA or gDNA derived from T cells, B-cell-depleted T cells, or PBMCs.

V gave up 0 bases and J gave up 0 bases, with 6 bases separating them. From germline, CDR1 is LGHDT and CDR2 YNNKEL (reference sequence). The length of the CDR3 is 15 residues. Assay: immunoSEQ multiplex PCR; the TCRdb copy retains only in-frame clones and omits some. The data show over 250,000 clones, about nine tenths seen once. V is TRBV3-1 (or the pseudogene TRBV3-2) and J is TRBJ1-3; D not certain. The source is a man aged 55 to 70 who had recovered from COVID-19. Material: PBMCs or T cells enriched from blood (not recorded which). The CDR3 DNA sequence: TGTGCCAGCAGCCAAGAGTTCGGCTCTGGAAACACCATATATTTT. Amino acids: CASSQEFGSGNTIYF.